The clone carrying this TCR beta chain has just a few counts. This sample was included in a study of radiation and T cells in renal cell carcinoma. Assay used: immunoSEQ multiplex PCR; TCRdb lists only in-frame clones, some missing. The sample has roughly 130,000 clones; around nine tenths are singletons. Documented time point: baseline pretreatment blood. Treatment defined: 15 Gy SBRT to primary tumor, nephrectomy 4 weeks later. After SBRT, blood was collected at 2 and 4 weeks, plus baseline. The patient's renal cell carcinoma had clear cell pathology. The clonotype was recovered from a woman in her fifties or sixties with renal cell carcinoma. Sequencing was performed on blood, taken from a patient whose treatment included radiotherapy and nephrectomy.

The CDR3 spells CASSAEYGYTF. DNA for the CDR3: TGTGCCAGCAGCGCGGAGTATGGCTACACCTTC. The chain is built from TRBV6-5 and TRBJ1-2; D is uncertain. Germline CDR1 and CDR2: MNHEY and SVGAGI. The CDR3 totals 11 residues. Trimming stripped 6 bases from V and 5 bases from J, with 7 bases between.